The clone carrying this T cell receptor (beta chain) showed up just a few times. The sample comes from a study of blood T cell repertoires in COVID-19. Libraries were prepared by immunoSEQ multiplex PCR; TCRdb keeps only in-frame clonotypes and omits some of them. The sample lists 150,000 to 200,000 clones; roughly 86% were seen once. The CDR3 loop spans 12 amino acids. Trimming shortened V by 5 bases and J by 2 bases, and 9 bases separated the two germline ends. CDR1 is SQVTM, CDR2 ANQGSEA, per germline. The TCR comes from a man aged 50 to 59 with active or convalescent COVID-19. This chain joins TRBV29-1 and TRBJ1-2; D remains unclear. Sequences were obtained from peripheral blood. This chain's CDR3 is CSVPEQNYGYTF. For the CDR3, the DNA is TGCAGCGTTCCCGAACAAAACTATGGCTACACCTTC.